The clone carrying this T cell receptor (beta chain) was recorded a few times. This sample was taken from a study of shared clonotypes between healthy human individuals. For the study at large: A couple of women and three men aged 18 to 49 made up the donors.

Positive CCR7 selection of CD45RO-negative cells yielded the naive CD8 cells, and terminally differentiated effector memory CD45RA+ cells were excluded. The table came from immunoSEQ multiplex PCR; TCRdb's copy has only in-frame clones and leaves some out. Seen here are about 1,900,000 clones, less than 95% observed once, and the top ten hold around 1.2%. The sequencing sample was made of naive CD8+ T cells sorted from blood. This sequence originates from a man aged 18 to 29 in good health.

In nucleotides, the CDR3 is TGTGCCAGCAGTTTTTTGCTTAATTCACCCCTCCACTTT. It specifies CASSFLLNSPLHF. This chain joins TRBV27 and TRBJ1-6; D is undetermined. Germline assignment: CDR1 MNHEY and CDR2 SMNVEV (reference sequence). The CDR3 loop spans 13 amino acids. The ends were cut back, 3 bases at V and 6 bases at J, with 6 bases in the middle.